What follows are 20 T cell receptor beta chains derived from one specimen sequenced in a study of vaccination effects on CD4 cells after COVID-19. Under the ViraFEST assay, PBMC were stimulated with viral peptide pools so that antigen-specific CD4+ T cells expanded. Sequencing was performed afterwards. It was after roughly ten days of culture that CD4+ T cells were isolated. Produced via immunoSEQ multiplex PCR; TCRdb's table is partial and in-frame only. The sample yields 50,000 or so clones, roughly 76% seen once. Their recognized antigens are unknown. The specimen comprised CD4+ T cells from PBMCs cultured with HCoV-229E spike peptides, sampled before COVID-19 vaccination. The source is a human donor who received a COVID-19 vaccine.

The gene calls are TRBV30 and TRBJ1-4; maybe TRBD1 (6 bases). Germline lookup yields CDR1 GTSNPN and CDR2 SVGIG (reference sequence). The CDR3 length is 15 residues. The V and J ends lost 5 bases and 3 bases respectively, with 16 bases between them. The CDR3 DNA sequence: TGTGCCTGGGCACAGGGTTTTGCGCCTAATGAAAAACTGTTTTTT. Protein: CAWAQGFAPNEKLFF.

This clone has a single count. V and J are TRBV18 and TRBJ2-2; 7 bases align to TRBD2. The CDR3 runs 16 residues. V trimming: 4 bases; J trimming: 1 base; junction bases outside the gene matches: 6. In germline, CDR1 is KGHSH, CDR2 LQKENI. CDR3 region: CASSLRLAGNTGELFF. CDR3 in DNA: TGTGCCAGCTCACTAAGACTAGCTGGGAACACCGGGGAGCTGTTTTTT.

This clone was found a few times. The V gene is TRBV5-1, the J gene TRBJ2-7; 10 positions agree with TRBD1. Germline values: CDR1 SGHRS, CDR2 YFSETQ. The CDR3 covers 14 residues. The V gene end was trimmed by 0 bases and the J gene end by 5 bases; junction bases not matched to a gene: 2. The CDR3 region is CASSLGTGGNEQYV. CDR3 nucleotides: TGCGCCAGCAGCTTGGGGACAGGGGGTAACGAGCAGTACGTC.

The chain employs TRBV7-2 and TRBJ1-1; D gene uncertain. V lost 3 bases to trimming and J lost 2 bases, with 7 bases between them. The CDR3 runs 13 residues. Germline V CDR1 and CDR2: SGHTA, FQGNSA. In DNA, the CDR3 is TGTGCCAGCAGCTTCAGCGTCAACACTGAAGCTTTCTTT. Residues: CASSFSVNTEAFF.

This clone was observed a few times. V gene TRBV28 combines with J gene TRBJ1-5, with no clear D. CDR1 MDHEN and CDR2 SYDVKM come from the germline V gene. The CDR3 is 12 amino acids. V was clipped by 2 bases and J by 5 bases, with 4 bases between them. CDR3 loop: CASSLEYQPQHF. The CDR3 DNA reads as TGTGCCAGCAGTTTAGAGTATCAGCCCCAGCATTTT.

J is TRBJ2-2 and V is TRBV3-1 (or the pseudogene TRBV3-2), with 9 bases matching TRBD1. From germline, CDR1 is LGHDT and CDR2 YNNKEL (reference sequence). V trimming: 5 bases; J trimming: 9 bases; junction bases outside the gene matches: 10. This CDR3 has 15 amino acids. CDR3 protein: CASSSRDRVYRELFF. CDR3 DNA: TGTGCCAGCAGCAGCCGGGACAGGGTTTATCGGGAGCTGTTTTTT.

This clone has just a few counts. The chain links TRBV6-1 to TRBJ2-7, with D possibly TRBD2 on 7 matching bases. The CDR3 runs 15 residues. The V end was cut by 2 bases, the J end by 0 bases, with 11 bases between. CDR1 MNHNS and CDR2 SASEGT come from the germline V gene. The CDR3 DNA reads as TGTGCCAGCAGTGAAAGGGGGGGCAGCTCCTACGAGCAGTACGTC. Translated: CASSERGGSSYEQYV.

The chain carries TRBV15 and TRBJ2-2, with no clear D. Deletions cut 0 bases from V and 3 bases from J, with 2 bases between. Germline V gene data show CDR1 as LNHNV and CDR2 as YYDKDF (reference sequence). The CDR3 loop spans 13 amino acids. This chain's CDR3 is CATSREYTGELFF. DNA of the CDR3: TGTGCCACCAGCAGAGAATACACCGGGGAGCTGTTTTTT.

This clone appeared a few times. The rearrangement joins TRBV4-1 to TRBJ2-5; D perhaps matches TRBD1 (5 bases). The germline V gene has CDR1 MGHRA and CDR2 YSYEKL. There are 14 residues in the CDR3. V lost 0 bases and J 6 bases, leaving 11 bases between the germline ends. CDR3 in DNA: TGCGCCAGCAGCCAAGAGCGTCGACAGAAGACCCAGTACTTC. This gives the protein CASSQERRQKTQYF.

The CDR3 sequence: CASSQAIRGGVDTQYF. For the CDR3, the DNA is TGCGCCAGCAGCCAAGCAATCCGGGGGGGGGTAGATACGCAGTATTTT. The gene calls are TRBV4-1 and TRBJ2-3; TRBD2 aligns across 8 bases. The V segment lost 1 base and the J segment 5 bases; nucleotides outside the gene matches: 8. The CDR3 totals 16 residues. Germline values: CDR1 MGHRA, CDR2 YSYEKL.

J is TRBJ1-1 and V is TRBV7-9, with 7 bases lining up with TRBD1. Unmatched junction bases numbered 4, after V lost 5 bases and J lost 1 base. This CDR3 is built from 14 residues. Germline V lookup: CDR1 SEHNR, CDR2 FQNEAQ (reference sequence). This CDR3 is CASSLQGRNTEAFF. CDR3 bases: TGTGCCAGCAGCCTACAGGGGAGGAACACTGAAGCTTTCTTT.

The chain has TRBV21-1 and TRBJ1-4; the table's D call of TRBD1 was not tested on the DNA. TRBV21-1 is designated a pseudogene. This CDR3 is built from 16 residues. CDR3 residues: CASSKVWVGAGEKLFF. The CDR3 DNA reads TGTGCCAGCAGCAAAGTTTGGGTAGGGGCAGGGGAAAAACTGTTTTTT.

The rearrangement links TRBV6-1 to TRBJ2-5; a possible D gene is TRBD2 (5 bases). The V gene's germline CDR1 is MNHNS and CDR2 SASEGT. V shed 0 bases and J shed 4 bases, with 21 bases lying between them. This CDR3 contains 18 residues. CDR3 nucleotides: TGTGCCAGCAGTGAAGCTGCCCCTGGCGGGCGAACGAGAGAGACCCAGTACTTC. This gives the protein CASSEAAPGGRTRETQYF.

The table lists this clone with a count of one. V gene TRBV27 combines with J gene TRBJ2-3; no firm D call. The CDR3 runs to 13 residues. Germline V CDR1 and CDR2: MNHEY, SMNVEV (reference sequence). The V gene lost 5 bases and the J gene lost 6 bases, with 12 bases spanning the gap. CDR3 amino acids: CASSTDPTDTQYF. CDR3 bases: TGTGCCAGCAGTACGGACCCCACGGATACGCAGTATTTT.

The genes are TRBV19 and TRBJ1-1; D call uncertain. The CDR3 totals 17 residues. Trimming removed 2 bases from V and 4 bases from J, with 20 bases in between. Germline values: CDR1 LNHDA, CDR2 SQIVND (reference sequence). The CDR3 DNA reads TGTGCCAGTAGTATATCGGCGGTTAGAACAGTGGTCACTGAAGCTTTCTTT. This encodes CASSISAVRTVVTEAFF.

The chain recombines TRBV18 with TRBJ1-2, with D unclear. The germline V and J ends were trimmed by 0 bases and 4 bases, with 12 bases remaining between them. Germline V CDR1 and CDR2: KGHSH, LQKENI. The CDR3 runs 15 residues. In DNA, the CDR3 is TGTGCCAGCTCACCACCGATTGGCGGCCGCTATGGCTACACCTTC. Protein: CASSPPIGGRYGYTF.

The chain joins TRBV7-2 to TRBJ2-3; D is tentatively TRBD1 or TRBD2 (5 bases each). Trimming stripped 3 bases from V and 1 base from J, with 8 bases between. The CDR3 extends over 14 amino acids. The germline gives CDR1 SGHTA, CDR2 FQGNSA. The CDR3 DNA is TGTGCCAGCAGCTTCATGGGGGGCACAGATACGCAGTATTTT. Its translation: CASSFMGGTDTQYF.

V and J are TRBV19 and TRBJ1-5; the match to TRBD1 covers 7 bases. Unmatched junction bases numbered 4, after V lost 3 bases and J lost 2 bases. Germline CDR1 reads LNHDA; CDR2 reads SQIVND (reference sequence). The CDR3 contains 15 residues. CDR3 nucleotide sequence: TGTGCCAGTAGTATCGTCCAGGGGGGCAATCAGCCCCAGCATTTT. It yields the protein CASSIVQGGNQPQHF.

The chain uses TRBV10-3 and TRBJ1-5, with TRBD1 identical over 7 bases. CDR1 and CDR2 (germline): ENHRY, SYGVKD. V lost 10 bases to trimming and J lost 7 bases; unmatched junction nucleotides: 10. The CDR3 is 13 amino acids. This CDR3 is CATTDREEQPQHF. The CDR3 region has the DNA TGTGCCACCACCGACAGGGAGGAGCAGCCCCAGCATTTT.

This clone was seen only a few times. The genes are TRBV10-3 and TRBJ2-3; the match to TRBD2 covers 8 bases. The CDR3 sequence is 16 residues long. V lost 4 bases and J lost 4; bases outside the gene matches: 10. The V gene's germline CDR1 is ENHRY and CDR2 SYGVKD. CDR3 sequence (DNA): TGTGCCATCAGTGGCATTTGGACTAGCTCGGCAGATACGCAGTATTTT. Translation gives CAISGIWTSSADTQYF.